This TCR beta chain was profiled in a study of T cell responses to AZD1222 COVID-19 vaccine. Study as a whole: Second doses that came at about 4 or about 12 weeks were put together. Study results and caveats: White British people made up most donors, females outnumbered males, and clonal diversity was possibly underestimated. Two AZD1222 doses significantly raised spike-specific TCR breadth and depth over controls.

Assay used: immunoSEQ multiplex PCR; TCRdb lists only in-frame clones, some missing. The sample lists roughly 150,000 clones, around 92% occurring once. Comments on this clone: Its antigen remains unidentified.

V dropped 1 base and J dropped 3 bases, with 12 bases sitting between them. This CDR3 is built from 15 residues. Germline CDR1 and CDR2: MNHNS and SASEGT. The chain is built from TRBV6-1 and TRBJ1-1; a possible D gene is TRBD1 (5 bases). Material: peripheral blood, obtained on day 0 of AZD1222 vaccination. The TCR sequence derives from an adult in good health. CDR3 DNA: TGTGCCAGCAGTGAAGAGGAAGGGGTAGACACTGAAGCTTTCTTT. Amino acids: CASSEEEGVDTEAFF.